The clone carrying this T cell receptor (beta chain) occurred a few times. Antigen: not known. CDR1 is MDHEN, CDR2 SYDVKM, per germline. CDR3 length: 11 residues. The V end was cut by 2 bases, the J end by 5 bases, with 3 bases between. TCRdb's copy holds only in-frame clones and misses some; the assay was immunoSEQ multiplex PCR. The repertoire holds tens of thousands of clones, with 65% to 80% as singletons. Tumor or blood genomic DNA was sequenced, with inputs of roughly 550 ng to 6,500 ng. The data are from a study of T cells in tumors after PD-1 blockade. Study context: Blood samples averaged around 110,000 templates (range roughly 22,000-260,000) and approximately 35,000 unique clonotypes.

Study-level findings and limits: Peripheral recruitment is suggested, as some novel exhausted tumor clones were in pre-treatment blood.

This chain connects TRBV28 to TRBJ1-1; D gene ambiguous. This receptor was taken from a human donor with advanced basal cell or squamous cell carcinoma (not recorded which). The specimen was PBMCs, collected before anti-PD-1 therapy. The chain's CDR3 is CASSLRTEAFF. As DNA, the CDR3 is TGTGCCAGCAGTTTACGGACTGAAGCTTTCTTT.